This TCR beta chain is from a study of cytomegalovirus exposure and HLA in healthy donors. Study-level findings and limits: Later analysis revealed greater clonal expansion in HLA-associated TCR beta chains than in equally common others. The authors reported that TCR beta sequences could predict HLA-A and HLA-B alleles. These predictions were accurate for most subjects in the first cohort. Later genetic work tied a missense DCLRE1C variant to beta-chain V and J trimming.

To note about this clone: Its cognate antigen is unknown.

V lost 6 bases, J lost 2 bases, and 12 bases stayed unmatched. The CDR3 consists of 17 residues. Germline-derived CDR1 and CDR2 are SGHTA and FQGNSA. The PCR made use of 60 Vbeta and 13 Jbeta primers. Data came from immunoSEQ multiplex PCR; TCRdb stores just in-frame clones and leaves some out. This repertoire shows roughly 170,000 clones, around 84% found once; its top ten account for 1.2%. The rearrangement joins TRBV7-2 to TRBJ2-3, with 9 bases aligning to TRBD2. This receptor was identified in a girl aged 2 to 10 in good health and CMV-seropositive. The sequenced sample consisted of PBMCs. In nucleotides, the CDR3 is TGTGCCAGCAGTTCCCGGAGGGGCGGGAGGGCCACAGATACGCAGTATTTT. It translates to CASSSRRGGRATDTQYF.